The present entry profiles one T cell receptor beta chain with its context. The clone's antigen remains unknown. Qualities for individual bases were not recorded, and no much larger clone is one base off. The data derive from a study of shared T cell receptors in the human thymus (dated by TCRdb to the early 2020s). In terms of the full investigation: The study examined how self-reactive, shared T-cell receptor alpha chains are generated in the human thymus.

Preparation of the library involved the immunoSEQ multiplex PCR assay. In its TCRdb copy, this immuneACCESS table keeps in-frame sequences only and misses some clones. Where compared with another copy, unresolved V genes explain less than half of these, and the others have no known cause. This sample lists approximately 580,000 clones; around 78% were detected once. 0.01% to 0.015% of the sample is taken by the ten largest. The cysteine opens and the phenylalanine closes a CDR3 of 15 amino acids. Only the CDR3 portion is preserved as DNA: 45 bases, with reading frame beginning at the first base. The V end gives up 5 bases and the J end 2 bases, leaving 9 bases in the junction not matched to a gene. From a lookup of the germline V gene, CDR1 and CDR2 are MDHEN and SYDVKM. These same records also appear under a second study, on human thymus T cells. Looking at the second paper: In Finland, the donors were immunologically healthy infants who were having open corrective cardiac surgery for congenital heart defects. Thymus tissue was collected as surgical resects that were removed during corrective cardiac surgery. Usage of V and J gene segments appeared to be biased in both the thymic and the peripheral blood repertoires. The related research reported highly overlapping thymic TCR repertoires among unrelated individuals. TCR alpha and beta repertoires from about eight infant thymus samples and a few related peripheral blood samples were characterized in the study. Donor ages ranged from about 6 to 244 days, and the cohort comprised six or seven male and a couple of female infants. Thymocytes were freed from the tissue by mechanical means and kept at -70 degrees C as pellets of roughly 9-30 million cells. A QIAsymphony instrument was used to extract genomic DNA from the frozen cell pellets. Using the immunoSEQ multiplex PCR assay, the TCRB and TCRAD loci were amplified from a standardized quantity of quality-controlled genomic DNA. The V(D)J region was spanned by amplicons of a length sufficient to cover the CDR3 and to identify V and J genes. The amplicons were sequenced on an Illumina platform via the commercial immunoSEQ service. Primer bias and sequencing errors were corrected using previously described methods, and TCRAD and TCRB definitions followed the IMGT database. The repertoires were analysed using immunoSEQ Analyzer 3.0 and VDJTools for basic statistics, V/J segment usage, diversity estimates, rarefaction and pairwise overlap. Diversity was estimated with Chao1, ChaoE, Efron-Thisted, Shannon and inverse Simpson indices, and also on datasets down-sampled to the smallest sample. For repertoire overlap, CDR3 nucleotide sequence, V gene and J gene had to match strictly, and clustering was done by Jaccard-based multidimensional scaling. On average, thymus samples gave 750,000 to 1,000,000 unique TCRB clonotypes, whereas blood samples gave about 84,000.

The sample consisted of thymocytes. The receptor's source is a boy under two years old with a congenital heart defect. Donor details come from another sample of the same person, matched by shared clones. The chain couples TRBV28 to TRBJ2-7; 7 central bases correspond to TRBD2. This receptor has the CDR3 CASSPRLAGPYEQYF. The sequenced DNA is TGTGCCAGCAGTCCCAGACTAGCCGGGCCCTACGAGCAGTACTTC.